One and the same sample provided the 20 T cell receptor beta chains below, sequenced in a study of OX40 agonist ivuxolimab in advanced cancers. Clones were sequenced by immunoSEQ multiplex PCR, and TCRdb holds only the in-frame ones, with some missing. The sample includes about 64,000 clones, approximately 90% of them seen just once. The sequenced sample was CD4+ or CD8+ T cells sorted from blood, obtained in a trial of the OX40 agonist ivuxolimab. Receptors were obtained from an adult with an advanced solid tumor such as melanoma, head and neck, liver or kidney cancer.

The chain couples TRBV10-3 to TRBJ1-1; D is unresolved. The CDR3 totals 11 residues. Germline lookup yields CDR1 ENHRY and CDR2 SYGVKD. The V end was cut by 10 bases, the J end by 11 bases, with 17 bases between. This chain's CDR3 is CATALKSTAFF. The CDR3 DNA reads as TGTGCCACCGCACTTAAAAGCACCGCTTTCTTT.

CDR3 in amino acids: CASSPARSGNTIYF. The CDR3 DNA follows: TGTGCCAGCTCACCAGCCAGGTCTGGAAACACCATATATTTT. The rearrangement uses TRBV18 and TRBJ1-3; D remains unclear. CDR1 and CDR2 from the germline V gene are KGHSH and LQKENI. The CDR3 totals 14 residues. Trimming removed 2 bases at V and 1 base at J, with 6 bases between.

The sample holds one count of this clone. The chain is built from TRBV4-2 and TRBJ2-5; TRBD2 matches at 9 bases. V gave up 0 bases and J gave up 4 bases; unmatched junction bases: 12. CDR1 is LGHNA, CDR2 YNFKEQ, per germline. CDR3 length: 18 amino acids. CDR3 sequence: CASSQESSSGSLAETQYF. The CDR3 DNA follows: TGTGCCAGCAGCCAAGAAAGCAGTAGCGGGAGTTTGGCAGAGACCCAGTACTTC.

A word on this clone: Other DNA sequences of this sample code for an identical CDR3. The chain couples TRBV30 to TRBJ2-5, with 8 nucleotides matching TRBD1. CDR3 length: 15 residues. The germline V gene encodes CDR1 GTSNPN and CDR2 SVGIG (reference sequence). Trimming cost V 0 bases and J 1 base; bases outside gene matches: 4. The DNA for the CDR3 is TGTGCCTGGAGTGTAGGACAGGGAGGCCAAGAGACCCAGTACTTC. Residues: CAWSVGQGGQETQYF.

The V call is TRBV5-1, the J call TRBJ2-7, with D tentatively TRBD2 (5 bases). The length of the CDR3 is 14 residues. In germline, CDR1 is SGHRS, CDR2 YFSETQ. V was clipped by 2 bases and J by 1 base, with 10 bases between them. CDR3 DNA sequence: TGCGCCAGCAGCTTACGGGGTGGATCCTACGAGCAGTACTTC. This codes for CASSLRGGSYEQYF.

This clone was observed a few times. The junction does not match germline at one end; this may be a read error. This sample also contains other DNA sequences that code for the same CDR3. The rearrangement links TRBV7-7 to TRBJ2-5; TRBD2 aligns across 11 bases. The germline CDR1 and CDR2 sequences are SSHAT and FNYEAQ (reference sequence). CDR3 size: 15 residues. CDR3 nucleotides: TGTGCTAGCAGCTTGGGTGGACTAGCGGGAGAGACCCAGTACTTC. Encoded protein: CASSLGGLAGETQYF.

Details on this clone: A junction boundary mismatches the germline segment, possibly from a read error. The chain uses TRBV16 and TRBJ1-2; TRBD1 aligns across 7 bases. This CDR3 is 14 amino acids long. Germline assignment: CDR1 KGHSY and CDR2 FQNENV. In nucleotides, the CDR3 is TGTGCCAGCAGCCGAGCCTTAGGACAGGAGACTATCAAATTC. Translation gives CASSRALGQETIKF.

The rearrangement links TRBV9 to TRBJ1-2; D is uncertain. This CDR3 is 13 amino acids long. Germline lookup yields CDR1 SGDLS and CDR2 YYNGEE. V dropped 3 bases and J dropped 4 bases, with 10 bases sitting between them. Here the CDR3 reads CASSASTLYGYTF. In DNA form, the CDR3 reads TGTGCCAGCAGCGCATCGACCCTCTATGGCTACACCTTC. Complete variable domain (other parts from reference TRBV9 and TRBJ1-2): DSGVTQTPKHLITATGQRVTLRCSPRSGDLSVYWYQQSLDQGLQFLIQYYNGEERAKGNILERFSAQQFPDLHSELNLSSLELGDSALYFCASSASTLYGYTFGSGTRLTVV.

V usage is TRBV6-1 and J usage is TRBJ2-7; unclear D gene. The germline V and J ends were trimmed by 2 bases and 0 bases, with 5 bases remaining between them. The CDR3 spans 13 residues. Germline CDR1 MNHNS, CDR2 SASEGT. The CDR3 coding sequence is TGTGCCAGCAGTGAATCGGGCTCCTACGAGCAGTACTTC. Translated: CASSESGSYEQYF.

V and J are TRBV30 and TRBJ2-5, with 9 bases matching TRBD2. Germline trimming cut 2 bases from V and 2 bases from J; bases unmatched to any gene: 6. The germline gives CDR1 GTSNPN, CDR2 SVGIG (reference sequence). This CDR3 comprises 15 residues. CDR3 sequence reads: CAWSPAGGGQETQYF. The CDR3 DNA is TGTGCCTGGAGTCCGGCGGGAGGGGGGCAAGAGACCCAGTACTTC.

This clone was seen more than once but under ten times. The V and J genes are TRBV11-2 and TRBJ2-7; possibly TRBD1 or TRBD2 for D (6 bases each). The germline CDR1 and CDR2 sequences are SGHAT and FQNNGV. The CDR3 totals 15 residues. Trimming stripped 1 base from V and 5 bases from J, with 15 bases between. The CDR3 spells CASSLVGGAGHEQYF. In DNA form, the CDR3 reads TGTGCCAGCAGCTTAGTGGGGGGCGCGGGCCACGAGCAGTACTTC.

Comments on this clone: This same CDR3 is encoded by further DNA sequences in the sample. V and J are TRBV28 and TRBJ2-7; D unclear. CDR3 length: 9 amino acids. The V end lost 11 bases, the J end lost 4 bases, and 6 bases lay between the germline ends. Looked up from germline, CDR1 is MDHEN and CDR2 is SYDVKM. The CDR3 nucleotides are TGTGCCTCCGGGTACGAGCAGTACTTC. Residues: CASGYEQYF.

The CDR3 loop is CASSPYRRGERSSYNEQFF. The CDR3 bases are TGTGCCAGCAGCCCCTATCGTCGAGGGGAGCGGAGCTCCTACAATGAGCAGTTCTTC. V and J are TRBV9 and TRBJ2-1; the D call may be TRBD1 or TRBD2 (5 bases each). V lost 4 bases to trimming and J lost 0 bases, with 23 bases between them. The length of the CDR3 is 19 residues. Germline V gene lookup returns CDR1 SGDLS and CDR2 YYNGEE.

The CDR3 loop is CASRDPGIDEQYF. As DNA, the CDR3 is TGTGCCAGCAGGGATCCAGGGATAGACGAGCAGTACTTC. The chain couples TRBV27 to TRBJ2-7, with TRBD1 as a possible D gene (5 bases). This CDR3 is built from 13 residues. CDR1 is MNHEY, CDR2 SMNVEV, per germline (reference sequence). V lost 6 bases to trimming and J lost 5 bases, with 14 bases between them.

This chain uses TRBV30 with TRBJ1-6; no clear D gene. This CDR3 spans 11 amino acids. Germline loops: CDR1 GTSNPN, CDR2 SVGIG (reference sequence). V dropped 2 bases and J dropped 8 bases, with 4 bases sitting between them. The CDR3 DNA follows: TGTGCCTGGAGTAGCTATTCACCCCTCCACTTT. It yields the protein CAWSSYSPLHF.

This chain uses TRBV20-1 with TRBJ2-7, with a possible D match to TRBD1 (5 bases). This CDR3 region has 11 residues. Trimming cost V 3 bases and J 11 bases, with 14 bases left between them. Per the germline V gene, CDR1 is DFQATT and CDR2 is SNEGSKA (reference sequence). The CDR3 DNA sequence: TGCAGTGCTAGGGACACGCTTCGGGAGTACTTC. Protein sequence: CSARDTLREYF.

This clone has only a few counts. The chain employs TRBV29-1 and TRBJ1-1; D gene unclear. The ends were cut back, 7 bases at V and 6 bases at J, with 15 bases in the middle. The CDR3 is made up of 12 amino acids. Germline CDR1 SQVTM, CDR2 ANQGSEA. The CDR3 coding sequence is TGCAGCGCCGATTCACCGGGGTCTGAAGCTTTCTTT. This gives the protein CSADSPGSEAFF.

The chain recombines TRBV5-1 with TRBJ2-7, with D unclear. The CDR3 runs to 11 residues. Germline V lookup: CDR1 SGHRS, CDR2 YFSETQ. Trimming took 5 bases from V and 3 from J, leaving 6 bases between them. In nucleotides, the CDR3 is TGCGCCAGCAGAGAACACTACGAGCAGTACTTC. Residues: CASREHYEQYF.

CDR3 sequence: CASSLEYRVSYEQYF. CDR3 bases: TGTGCCAGCAGTTTAGAATACAGGGTATCCTACGAGCAGTACTTC. The chain couples TRBV6-5 to TRBJ2-7; maybe TRBD1 (6 bases). Deletions cut 4 bases from V and 1 base from J, with 14 bases between. The V gene's germline CDR1 is MNHEY and CDR2 SVGAGI. The length of the CDR3 is 15 residues.

The chain employs TRBV19 and TRBJ2-5, with D perhaps assigned TRBD1 or TRBD2 (5 bases each). V was trimmed by 7 bases and J by 7 bases, leaving 19 bases between them. The CDR3 consists of 14 residues. The germline V gene encodes CDR1 LNHDA and CDR2 SQIVND (reference sequence). The chain's CDR3 is CASTIDRDATTQYF. In nucleotides, the CDR3 is TGTGCCAGTACCATAGACCGGGACGCGACGACCCAGTACTTC. The variable domain in full, with the rest retrieved from reference TRBV19 and TRBJ2-5, is DGGITQSPKYLFRKEGQNVTLSCEQNLNHDAMYWYRQDPGQGLRLIYYSQIVNDFQKGDIAEGYSVSREKKESFPLTVTSAQKNPTAFYLCASTIDRDATTQYFGPGTRLLVL.